These 10 T cell receptor beta chains were sequenced from one sample in a study of T cells after yellow fever vaccination. MiXCR, run by TCRdb on the 5' RACE reads, gives a single entry per CDR3 protein. The table records some 300,000 distinct CDR3 sequences, 8.5% to 10% of them present only once. The sample here was CD4+ T cells sorted from PBMCs, taken 5 days after the yellow fever booster vaccination. Receptor source: a man between 18 and 35 years old who received the YFV17D yellow fever vaccine.

The table lists this clonotype with a few counts. The rearrangement joins TRBV24-1 to TRBJ2-3; the D gene is possibly TRBD1 (5 bases). With 1 base removed from V and 3 bases from J, the gap between germline ends came to 16 bases. The CDR3 is 17 amino acids. Germline CDR1 reads KGHDR; CDR2 reads SFDVKD. The CDR3 here is CATSDFRQGHRTDTQYF. In DNA, the CDR3 is TGTGCCACCAGTGATTTCCGGCAGGGCCATCGAACAGATACGCAGTATTTT.

The chain joins TRBV12-3 or TRBV12-4 to TRBJ2-2; maybe TRBD1 (6 bases). V lost 3 bases and J lost 9, with 17 bases in between. The CDR3 sequence is 15 residues long. The chain's CDR3 is CASSFRPQGPRELFF. CDR3 in DNA: TGTGCCAGCAGTTTCCGACCCCAGGGGCCCCGGGAGCTGTTTTTT.

This clonotype was detected a few times. The gene calls are TRBV29-1 and TRBJ1-1; D possibly corresponds to TRBD1 (6 bases). Germline V lookup: CDR1 SQVTM, CDR2 ANQGSEA. This CDR3 has 13 amino acids. V was trimmed by 5 bases and J by 3 bases, leaving 13 bases between them. DNA for the CDR3: TGCAGCGTTCGATACAGGGAAGACACTGAAGCTTTCTTT. Its protein is CSVRYREDTEAFF.

There are many counts of this clonotype. The J gene is TRBJ2-5, the V gene TRBV2; D is undetermined. Germline V lookup: CDR1 SNHLY, CDR2 FYNNEI. The CDR3 runs 16 residues. V dropped 6 bases and J dropped 4 bases, with 21 bases sitting between them. CDR3 bases: TGTGCCAGCAGCGCGACATCAGGTCTACGCGGAGAGACCCAGTACTTC. Protein sequence: CASSATSGLRGETQYF.

The chain joins TRBV20-1 to TRBJ1-5; no reliable D call. This CDR3 spans 14 amino acids. CDR1 DFQATT and CDR2 SNEGSKA come from the germline V gene (reference sequence). The V gene lost 4 bases and the J gene lost 3 bases, with 13 bases spanning the gap. CDR3 region: CSATDGMFNQPQHF. CDR3 sequence (DNA): TGCAGTGCTACCGACGGAATGTTCAATCAGCCCCAGCATTTT.

This clonotype was detected ten times or more. V gene TRBV4-1 combines with J gene TRBJ2-3; TRBD2 matches at 12 bases. Germline-derived CDR1 and CDR2 are MGHRA and YSYEKL. The junction had 6 bases not matched to a gene; V was cut back by 1 base and J by 1 base. This CDR3 region has 18 residues. The CDR3 loop is CASSQVVTSGGRTDTQYF. As DNA, the CDR3 is TGCGCCAGCAGCCAAGTCGTCACTAGCGGGGGGCGCACAGATACGCAGTATTTT.

This clonotype was found once. The V call is TRBV4-3, the J call TRBJ2-1; 11 bases fit TRBD2. The CDR3 totals 18 residues. Germline V gene sequence: CDR1 LGHNA, CDR2 YSLEER. Trimming at V came to 1 base and at J to 1 base, leaving 6 bases not matched to a gene. The DNA of the CDR3 is TGCGCCAGCAGCCAAGCCCCGGCTAGCGGGGGGTCCTACAATGAGCAGTTCTTC. The encoded protein is CASSQAPASGGSYNEQFF.

This clonotype appeared many times. This sequence joins TRBV3-1 and TRBJ2-7; 7 bases align to TRBD1. Trimming removed 4 bases from V and 4 bases from J; junction bases left unmatched: 4. Germline loops: CDR1 LGHDT, CDR2 YNNKEL (reference sequence). This CDR3 is 13 amino acids long. CDR3 loop: CASSRTTGYEQYF. CDR3 nucleotides: TGTGCCAGCAGCCGAACGACAGGGTACGAGCAGTACTTC.

In its sample, this clonotype was seen a few times. The chain carries TRBV5-1 and TRBJ2-5; no definite D call. Germline V gene sequence: CDR1 SGHRS, CDR2 YFSETQ. CDR3 length: 13 amino acids. V was shortened by 3 bases and J by 5 bases, with 11 bases between the two germline ends. CDR3 DNA: TGCGCCAGCAGCTCCGACTTGAGGGAGACCCAGTACTTC. Its translation is CASSSDLRETQYF. Combining the CDR3 with reference TRBV5-1 and TRBJ2-5 gives the whole variable domain KAGVTQTPRYLIKTRGQQVTLSCSPISGHRSVSWYQQTPGQGLQFLFEYFSETQRNKGNFPGRFSGRQFSNSRSEMNVSTLELGDSALYLCASSSDLRETQYFGPGTRLLVL.

This clonotype was seen at least ten times. The CDR3 region has the DNA TGTGCCAGCCTCGGGGTTCCGAACACCGGGGAGCTGTTTTTT. Encoded protein: CASLGVPNTGELFF. The chain couples TRBV6-1 to TRBJ2-2; possible D gene TRBD2, 5 bases. V was trimmed by 8 bases and J by 0 bases, leaving 10 bases between them. This CDR3 contains 14 residues. Germline values: CDR1 MNHNS, CDR2 SASEGT.